The rows below give T cell receptor beta chains drawn from one sample of a study of regulatory T cells in long-lasting Graves disease. In TCRdb, the multiplex PCR reads were re-called with MiXCR into one record per CDR3 protein. The data hold fewer than 350,000 distinct CDR3 sequences, with 15% to 20% observed a single time. This specimen consisted of peripheral blood mononuclear cells (PBMCs), obtained at new diagnosis, from a patient treated with antithyroid drugs. The receptors originated from a female donor with Graves disease. CDR3s include the opening cysteine and the closing phenylalanine or tryptophan. The D gene is left open where the match is weak. Not all rows give a size; the values are once, few, many and, for expanded clones, a class.

v_gene	abundance	j_gene	d_gene	CDR3nt	CDR3aa
TRBV9	many	TRBJ2-7	TRBD1	TGTGCCAGCAGCGTAGATCCAGGGGGAACCTACGAGCAGTACTTC	CASSVDPGGTYEQYF
TRBV6-1	.	TRBJ2-2	.	TGTGCCAGCAGCTTGGACCCAGGGGATGTCGGGGAGCTGTTTTTT	CASSLDPGDVGELFF
TRBV7-9	many	TRBJ2-1	.	TGTGCCAGCAGCTCCCAGGACAGCTACCACCACAATGAGCAGTTCTTC	CASSSQDSYHHNEQFF
TRBV2	.	TRBJ2-1	.	TGTGCCAGCAGTGCTACAGCCAATGAGCAGTTCTTC	CASSATANEQFF
TRBV27	many	TRBJ2-1	.	TGTGCCAGCAGCCCGGGACTTCCAGCGGAGCAGTTCTTC	CASSPGLPAEQFF
TRBV24-1	many	TRBJ2-5	TRBD2	TGTGCCACCAGTGACCCTAGCGGGAGGGCCGGAGAGACCCAGTACTTC	CATSDPSGRAGETQYF
TRBV28	many	TRBJ2-7	.	TGTGCCAGCAGTGACGGGGCTAAACACGAGCAGTACTTC	CASSDGAKHEQYF
TRBV7-9	.	TRBJ2-1	.	TGTGCCAGCAGTATTGTTGCGCACAGACTCAATGAGCAGTTCTTC	CASSIVAHRLNEQFF
TRBV29-1	.	TRBJ2-2	TRBD2	TGCAGCGTTGAAGATGCCCGGGAGGCCGGGGAGCTGTTTTTT	CSVEDAREAGELFF
TRBV18	few	TRBJ2-7	TRBD1	TGTGCCAACTCACTTTCCAGGACAGGGGTTGGGGACGAGCAGTACTTC	CANSLSRTGVGDEQYF
TRBV7-8	many	TRBJ2-7	TRBD2	TGTGCCAGCACCTTAGCCCCCAGCGGGGGTACCTACGAGCAGTACTTC	CASTLAPSGGTYEQYF
TRBV2	many	TRBJ1-4	.	TGTGCCAGCAGGGAGGACGAGGAAGGAAAACTGTTTTTT	CASREDEEGKLFF
TRBV5-1	few	TRBJ2-5	TRBD2	TGCGCCAGCAGCTCGGTGGGACTAGCGGGAGTCTGGGGAGAGACCCAGTACTTC	CASSSVGLAGVWGETQYF
TRBV6-1	few	TRBJ1-2	TRBD1	TGTGCCAGCAGTCGGACAGGGGGCTATGGCTACACCTTC	CASSRTGGYGYTF
TRBV2	.	TRBJ2-5	TRBD2	TGTGCCAGCAGTGAAGCTGGGACTAGCGGGAGGGAGACCCAGTACTTC	CASSEAGTSGRETQYF
TRBV28	many	TRBJ2-2	.	TGTGCCAGCAGCCGGGCCTCCGAAGGGGACACCGGGGAGCTGTTTTTT	CASSRASEGDTGELFF
TRBV28	many	TRBJ1-2	.	TGTGCCAGCAGTTTATATACTATAAGCGGTCACTATGGCTACACCTTC	CASSLYTISGHYGYTF
TRBV9	many	TRBJ1-1	.	TGTGCCAGCAGCGTCTCAGTGGGGACTGAAGCTTTCTTT	CASSVSVGTEAFF
TRBV6-2/TRBV6-3	many	TRBJ2-1	TRBD2	TGTGCCAGCAGTTACTTCGGGACTAGCTCCCTTGGATCCTACAATGAGCAGTTCTTC	CASSYFGTSSLGSYNEQFF
TRBV7-9	.	TRBJ2-5	.	TGTGCCAGCGCGCAGTTAGCTTTGGGGAATGTTGAGACCCAGTACTTC	CASAQLALGNVETQYF
TRBV9	many	TRBJ1-1	.	TGTGCCAGCAGCTTTTCACAGGGAGGCACTGAAGCTTTCTTT	CASSFSQGGTEAFF
TRBV5-1	few	TRBJ2-1	TRBD2	TGCGCCAGCAGCCGCTGGGGACTAGCGGGAGTAGAGCAGTTCTTC	CASSRWGLAGVEQFF
TRBV20-1	few	TRBJ1-1	TRBD1	TGCAGTGCTCAGACAGGGACTACTGAAGCTTTCTTT	CSAQTGTTEAFF
TRBV6-2/TRBV6-3	many	TRBJ1-2	.	TGTGCCAGCAGTTACCGCACAGGCAACTATGGCTACACCTTC	CASSYRTGNYGYTF
TRBV28	many	TRBJ2-3	TRBD2	TGTGCCAGCACCTCTCTTTCGTTAGCGGGAGTGGTAGATACGCAGTATTTT	CASTSLSLAGVVDTQYF
TRBV6-2/TRBV6-3	many	TRBJ2-1	TRBD2	TGTGCCAGCAGTTACTCCCGACCGGGACTAGCGGGGAGATTCTACAATGAGCAGTTCTTC	CASSYSRPGLAGRFYNEQFF
TRBV3-1	.	TRBJ1-5	.	TGTGCCAGCAGCCAAGGAGCGGGGAGGAATCAGCCCCAGCATTTT	CASSQGAGRNQPQHF
TRBV30	many	TRBJ2-3	TRBD2	TGTGCCTGCAACGGACTAGCGGGAGGCCATACGCAGTATTTT	CACNGLAGGHTQYF
TRBV5-1	.	TRBJ1-2	.	TGCGCCAGCAGCTTGGTCAGCCAGACCTATGGCTACACCTTC	CASSLVSQTYGYTF
TRBV3-1	once	TRBJ2-5	TRBD2	TGTGCCAGCAGCCCCGAACTAGCGGGGCAAGAGACCCAGTACTTC	CASSPELAGQETQYF
TRBV2	many	TRBJ1-6	.	TGTGCCAGCAGTGAGGGGTCGCCCGGAAATTCACCCCTCCACTTT	CASSEGSPGNSPLHF
TRBV28	.	TRBJ2-7	TRBD1	TGTGCCACCTCGACAGGGGGCTCTTCCTACGAGCAGTACTTC	CATSTGGSSYEQYF
TRBV7-9	many	TRBJ2-7	TRBD2	TGTGCCAGCAGCTACGAACCCCTAGCGGGGTTAACCTACGAGCAGTACTTC	CASSYEPLAGLTYEQYF
TRBV7-6	.	TRBJ2-5	TRBD2	TGTGCCAGCAGCCCCCCCCCAGGACTAGCGGGAGTAGGAGAGACCCAGTACTTC	CASSPPPGLAGVGETQYF
TRBV13	many	TRBJ2-7	TRBD1	TGTGCCAGCAGCTCCCGGACAGGGAAGTACGAGCAGTACTTC	CASSSRTGKYEQYF
TRBV6-2/TRBV6-3	.	TRBJ2-2	.	TGTGCCAGCAAGGCGGTTAGGAACACCGGGGAGCTGTTTTTT	CASKAVRNTGELFF
TRBV9	many	TRBJ1-6	.	TGTGCCAGCAGCGTAGAGGACATTCGCTCCTATAATTCACCCCTCCACTTT	CASSVEDIRSYNSPLHF
TRBV28	many	TRBJ1-1	TRBD1	TGTGCCAGCATCTCCGGGACAGGTGCCACTGAAGCTTTCTTT	CASISGTGATEAFF
TRBV12-3/TRBV12-4	many	TRBJ1-6	.	TGTGCCACTCGGCGTCGCGGGGATTCACCCCTCCACTTT	CATRRRGDSPLHF
TRBV5-1	.	TRBJ2-4	TRBD2	TGCGCCAGCAGCTTAGGAGGGACTAGTTTGATTCAGTACTTC	CASSLGGTSLIQYF
TRBV10-3	.	TRBJ2-1	.	TGTGCCATCAGTGAGTCGGGCGGGCCAGGCGAGCAGTTCTTC	CAISESGGPGEQFF
TRBV19	.	TRBJ1-5	.	TGTGCCAGTAGAACCCGGGACCGATCTCACAATCAGCCCCAGCATTTT	CASRTRDRSHNQPQHF
TRBV20-1	many	TRBJ2-5	TRBD1	TGCAGTGCTAGAAGAGGGGACAGGGGGCACCAAGAGACCCAGTACTTC	CSARRGDRGHQETQYF
TRBV6-5	.	TRBJ1-4	TRBD1	TGTGCCAGCAGTTACTCACCGCTGCCAAATCCGGGACAGGATGAAAAACTGTTTTTT	CASSYSPLPNPGQDEKLFF
TRBV7-3	few	TRBJ2-7	.	TGTGCCGGCAGCTTAACGGCGAGCAGTGAGCAGTACTTC	CAGSLTASSEQYF
TRBV11-2	many	TRBJ2-1	TRBD2	TGTGCCAGCAGCTTAGATGGGAAGCGGGGCTTTTCCTACAATGAGCAGTTCTTC	CASSLDGKRGFSYNEQFF
TRBV4-1	many	TRBJ2-7	.	TGCGCCAGCAGAACCAACCCGGCCGCCTCCTACGAGCAGTACTTC	CASRTNPAASYEQYF
TRBV6-2/TRBV6-3	.	TRBJ2-7	TRBD2	TGTGCCAGCAGTTCCGGGACTAGCGACACCTACGAGCAGTACTTC	CASSSGTSDTYEQYF
TRBV18	many	TRBJ1-4	.	TGTGCCAGCTCACCAGTAGGGAATAATGAAAAACTGTTTTTT	CASSPVGNNEKLFF
TRBV20-1	many	TRBJ1-1	TRBD1	TGCAGTGCGCACTTACAGGGGCGGAGGGGCACTGAAGCTTTCTTT	CSAHLQGRRGTEAFF
TRBV28	many	TRBJ1-1	.	TGTGCCAGCATCCCCCAGGGGACGGAGAGAGCTTTCTTT	CASIPQGTERAFF
TRBV19	.	TRBJ1-5	.	TGTGCCAGTAGTATCTGGGGTGAGGGCAATCAGCCCCAGCATTTT	CASSIWGEGNQPQHF
TRBV7-2	many	TRBJ2-3	TRBD2	TGTGCCAGCAGACTAGCGGGAGGACACACGCAGTATTTT	CASRLAGGHTQYF
TRBV28	many	TRBJ2-1	.	TGTGCCAGCACCACGCTGCCGCGATCCAATGAGCAGTTCTTC	CASTTLPRSNEQFF
TRBV5-1	once	TRBJ2-2	.	TGCGCCAGCAGCTTGACCCCAGGGATGAACACCGGGGAGCTGTTTTTT	CASSLTPGMNTGELFF